This TCR beta chain was captured by sequencing in a study of shared clonotypes between healthy human individuals. Study outcomes and limitations: In contrast to clonotypes shared by all four donors, non-shared clonotypes had lower generation probabilities. Rarefaction revealed incomplete sorted-subset sequencing despite large depth. Clonotype sharing among donors was expected to depend on sequencing depth.

A note on this clone: Its antigen is not known.

With 5 bases clipped from V and 4 bases from J, the junction kept 8 bases outside the gene matches. The CDR3 has 15 residues. Germline CDR1 MNHGY, CDR2 SVAAGI. Sorted-subset replicate PCR reactions were performed with around 210 ng DNA, corresponding to tens of thousands of T cell genomes. The table came from immunoSEQ multiplex PCR; TCRdb's copy has only in-frame clones and leaves some out. The sample carries approximately 320,000 clones, under 80% recorded once. The receptor comes from a young man in good health. What was sequenced was memory CD4+ T cells sorted from blood. Subset: CD45RA-negative fraction. This chain connects TRBV6-9 to TRBJ2-3; 8 bases map to TRBD2. The CDR3 loop reads CASSTAPGGSDTQYF. DNA for the CDR3: TGTGCCAGCAGTACGGCACCGGGGGGGTCAGATACGCAGTATTTT.